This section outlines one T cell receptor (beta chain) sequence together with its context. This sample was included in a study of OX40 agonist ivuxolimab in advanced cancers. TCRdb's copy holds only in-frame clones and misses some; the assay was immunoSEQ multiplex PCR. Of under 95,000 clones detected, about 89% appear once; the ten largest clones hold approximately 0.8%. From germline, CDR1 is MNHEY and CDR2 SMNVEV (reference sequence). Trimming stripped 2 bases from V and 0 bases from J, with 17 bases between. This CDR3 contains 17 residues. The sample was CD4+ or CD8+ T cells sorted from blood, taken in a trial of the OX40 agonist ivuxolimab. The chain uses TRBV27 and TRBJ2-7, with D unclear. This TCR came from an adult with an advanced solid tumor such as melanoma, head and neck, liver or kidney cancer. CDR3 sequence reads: CASSLRPADHNSYEQYF. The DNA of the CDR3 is TGTGCCAGCAGTTTACGTCCGGCAGACCATAACTCCTACGAGCAGTACTTC.